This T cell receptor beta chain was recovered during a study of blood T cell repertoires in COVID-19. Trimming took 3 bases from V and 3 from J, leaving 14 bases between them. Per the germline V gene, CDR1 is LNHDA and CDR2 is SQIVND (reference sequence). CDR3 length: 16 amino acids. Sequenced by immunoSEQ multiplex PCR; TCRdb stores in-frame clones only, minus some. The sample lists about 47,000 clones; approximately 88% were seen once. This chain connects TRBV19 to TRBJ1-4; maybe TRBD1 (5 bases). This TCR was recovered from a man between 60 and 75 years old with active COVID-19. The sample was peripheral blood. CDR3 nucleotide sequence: TGTGCCAGTAGTATCGTTGGGGCCGGTTCTAATGAAAAACTGTTTTTT. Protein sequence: CASSIVGAGSNEKLFF.